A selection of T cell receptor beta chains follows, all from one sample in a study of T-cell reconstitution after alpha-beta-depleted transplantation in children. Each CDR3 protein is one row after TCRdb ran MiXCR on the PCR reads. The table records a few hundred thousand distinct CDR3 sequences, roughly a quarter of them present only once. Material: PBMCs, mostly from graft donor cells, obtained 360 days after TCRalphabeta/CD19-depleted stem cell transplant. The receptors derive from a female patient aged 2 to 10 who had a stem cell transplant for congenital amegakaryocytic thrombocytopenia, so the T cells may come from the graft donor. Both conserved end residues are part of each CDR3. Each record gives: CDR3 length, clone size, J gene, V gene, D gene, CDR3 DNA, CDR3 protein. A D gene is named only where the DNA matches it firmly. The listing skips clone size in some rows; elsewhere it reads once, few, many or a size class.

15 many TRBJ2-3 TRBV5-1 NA TGCGCCAGCAGCTTGGAATCTGGGCGTGTGGATACGCAGTATTTT CASSLESGRVDTQYF
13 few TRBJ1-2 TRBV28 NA TGTGCCGTGTGGCCCGGGATCTTCTATGGCTACACCTTC CAVWPGIFYGYTF
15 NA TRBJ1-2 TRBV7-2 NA TGTGCCAGCAGCCCCGACGTAGGGGTGACCTATGGCTACACCTTC CASSPDVGVTYGYTF
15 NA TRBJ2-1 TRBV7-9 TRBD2 TGTGCCAGCAGCTTAGAGGTGGGAGGGCGGGAGGAGCAGTTCTTC CASSLEVGGREEQFF
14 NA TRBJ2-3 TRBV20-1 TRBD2 TGCAGTGCTACTAGCGGGACCGCCACAGATACGCAGTATTTT CSATSGTATDTQYF
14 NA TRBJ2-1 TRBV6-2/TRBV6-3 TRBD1 TGTGCCAGCAGTGCCATACAGGGGGACAATGAGCAGTTCTTC CASSAIQGDNEQFF
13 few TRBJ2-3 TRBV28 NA TGTGCCAGCAGTTTTTGGGGTCTAGGGGAACAGTATTTT CASSFWGLGEQYF
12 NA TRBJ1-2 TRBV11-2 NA TGTGCCAGCAGCTTCGACAGACGGGGCTACACCTTC CASSFDRRGYTF
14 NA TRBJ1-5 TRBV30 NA TGTGCCTGGAGTGTTGGGCAGTACAATCAGCCCCAGCATTTT CAWSVGQYNQPQHF
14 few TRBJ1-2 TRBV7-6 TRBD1 TGTGCCAGCAGCCCAGAAGGGACAGGGGTCGGCTACACCTTC CASSPEGTGVGYTF
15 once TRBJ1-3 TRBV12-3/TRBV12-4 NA TGTGCCAGCAGCCCCCCTAGGGGCTCTGGAAACACCATATATTTT CASSPPRGSGNTIYF
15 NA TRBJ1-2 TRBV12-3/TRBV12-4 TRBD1 TGTGCCAGCAGTCCCCCCGGACAGGAGTACTATGGCTACACCTTC CASSPPGQEYYGYTF
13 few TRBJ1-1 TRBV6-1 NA TGTGCCAGCAGTGACAGGATGAACACTGAAGCTTTCTTT CASSDRMNTEAFF
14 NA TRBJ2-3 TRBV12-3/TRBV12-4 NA TGTGCCAGCAGTTTGTTAGGGCCGTCAGATACGCAGTATTTT CASSLLGPSDTQYF
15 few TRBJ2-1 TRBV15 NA TGTGCCACCAGCAGAGAGGTAACCTACTACAATGAGCAGTTCTTC CATSREVTYYNEQFF
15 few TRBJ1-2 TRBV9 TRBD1 TGTGCCAGCAGCCCACGACAGGGGGTTAACTATGGCTACACCTTC CASSPRQGVNYGYTF
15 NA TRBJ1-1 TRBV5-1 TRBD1 TGCGCCAGCAGCGGGACAGGGAGAGGGAACACTGAAGCTTTCTTT CASSGTGRGNTEAFF
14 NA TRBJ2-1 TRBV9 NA TGTGCCAGCAGCGAAGACAGGGAGGAGGGTGAGCAGTTCTTC CASSEDREEGEQFF
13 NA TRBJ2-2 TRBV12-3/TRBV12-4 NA TGTGCCAGCAGTTTATTGCTCACCGGGGAGCTGTTTTTT CASSLLLTGELFF
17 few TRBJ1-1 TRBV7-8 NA TGTGCCAGCAGCTTCGGGAGGATCGCCCTTAAGAACACTGAAGCTTTCTTT CASSFGRIALKNTEAFF
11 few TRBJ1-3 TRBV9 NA TGTGCCAGCGGGCCCGGAAACACCATATATTTT CASGPGNTIYF
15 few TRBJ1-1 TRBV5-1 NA TGCGCCAGCAGCGCCCGGGGCCGATTCTTCACTGAAGCTTTCTTT CASSARGRFFTEAFF
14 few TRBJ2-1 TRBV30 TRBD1 TGTGCCTGGATGCGGGACAGGGTCTTCAATGAGCAGTTCTTC CAWMRDRVFNEQFF
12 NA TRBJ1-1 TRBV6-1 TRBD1 TGTGCCAGCAGAAATGGACAGGGGGAAGCTTTCTTT CASRNGQGEAFF
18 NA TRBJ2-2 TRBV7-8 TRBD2 TGTGCCAGCAGCCCCTGGGCTAGCGGAATCCTTAACACCGGGGAGCTGTTTTTT CASSPWASGILNTGELFF
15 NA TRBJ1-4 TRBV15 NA TGTGCCACCAGCAGAGATCAAGAACTAAATGAAAAACTGTTTTTT CATSRDQELNEKLFF
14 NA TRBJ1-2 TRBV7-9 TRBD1 TGTGCCAGCAGCTGGGACAGGGGAAACTATGGCTACACCTTC CASSWDRGNYGYTF
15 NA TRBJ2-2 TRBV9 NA TGTGCCAGCAGCGTAGAACCGGGAGCCACCGGGGAGCTGTTTTTT CASSVEPGATGELFF
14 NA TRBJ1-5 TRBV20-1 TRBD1 TGCAGTGCGATGACAGGGGGCAGCAATCAGCCCCAGCATTTT CSAMTGGSNQPQHF
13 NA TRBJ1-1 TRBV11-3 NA TGTGCCAGCAGCTTAGTTAGGGGCACTGAAGCTTTCTTT CASSLVRGTEAFF
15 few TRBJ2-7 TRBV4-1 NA TGCGCCAGCAGCCAAGGCAGTGGCGGGCGGTACGAGCAGTACTTC CASSQGSGGRYEQYF
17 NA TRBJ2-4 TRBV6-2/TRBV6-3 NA TGTGCCAGCAGTTACTCGAAACTCCTCAACATCGAAAACATTCAGTACTTC CASSYSKLLNIENIQYF
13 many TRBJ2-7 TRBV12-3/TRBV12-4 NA TGTGCCAGCAGTTTACGGGGGAACTACGAGCAGTACTTC CASSLRGNYEQYF
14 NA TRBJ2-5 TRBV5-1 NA TGCGCCAGCAGCTGGGGGACGCTGCAAGAGACCCAGTACTTC CASSWGTLQETQYF
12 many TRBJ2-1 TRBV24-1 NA TGTGCCACCAGTGTTTACGACAATGAGCAGTTCTTC CATSVYDNEQFF
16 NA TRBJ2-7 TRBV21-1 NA TGTGCCAGCAGCAAAGGTAACGGGACAGGGACCTACGAGCAGTACTTC CASSKGNGTGTYEQYF
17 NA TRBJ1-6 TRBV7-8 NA TGTGCCAGCAGCTTAGAGCGTGGATTCCCCTATAATTCACCCCTCCACTTT CASSLERGFPYNSPLHF
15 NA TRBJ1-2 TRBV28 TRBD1 TGTGCCAGCAGTCCATGGACAGGGGGAAACTATGGCTACACCTTC CASSPWTGGNYGYTF
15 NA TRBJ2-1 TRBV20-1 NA TGCAGTGCTAGAAAACAACAGGGTTGGAACAATGAGCAGTTCTTC CSARKQQGWNNEQFF
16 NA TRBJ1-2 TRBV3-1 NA TGTGCCAGCAGCCAGATGCTTGGGGGTTATAACTATGGCTACACCTTC CASSQMLGGYNYGYTF
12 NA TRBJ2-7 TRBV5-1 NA TGCGCCAGCAGCTTTTTGGGGGTCCGGCAGTACTTC CASSFLGVRQYF
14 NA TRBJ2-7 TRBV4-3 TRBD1 TGCGCCAGCAGCCAACGGACAGGGTCGTACGAGCAGTACTTC CASSQRTGSYEQYF
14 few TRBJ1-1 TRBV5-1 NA TGCGCCAGCAGCTTGACTACCATGAACACTGAAGCTTTCTTT CASSLTTMNTEAFF
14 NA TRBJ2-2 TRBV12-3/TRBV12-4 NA TGTGCCAGCAGTTTATTAGGGTACACCGGGGAGCTGTTTTTT CASSLLGYTGELFF
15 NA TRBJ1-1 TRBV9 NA TGTGCCAGCAGCGTAGTGAGGGGGTGGGCGCCTGAAGCTTTCTTT CASSVVRGWAPEAFF
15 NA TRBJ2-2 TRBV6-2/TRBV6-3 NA TGTGCCAGCAGTTACCGCGATCCTGGCCCCGGGGAGCTGTTTTTT CASSYRDPGPGELFF
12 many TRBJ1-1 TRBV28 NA TGTGCCAGCAGTTTAGGAAGGGTTCGGGCTTTCTTT CASSLGRVRAFF
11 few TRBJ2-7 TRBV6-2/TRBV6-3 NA TGTGCCAGCAGTTACGCGGGTGAGCAGTACTTC CASSYAGEQYF